The T cell receptor beta chain described here comes from a study of shared clonotypes between healthy human individuals. V lost 5 bases to trimming and J lost 4 bases; unmatched junction nucleotides: 7. Germline assignment: CDR1 SGHVS and CDR2 FQNEAQ. CDR3 length equals 16 residues. The table came from immunoSEQ multiplex PCR; TCRdb's copy has only in-frame clones and leaves some out. The sample records 200,000 to 250,000 clones, approximately 65% being singletons. The material sequenced was memory CD4+ T cells sorted from blood. The subset here: CD45RA-negative fraction. The chain carries TRBV7-8 and TRBJ2-2; 10 bases agree with TRBD1. The receptor's source is a man aged 30 to 45 in good health. CDR3 protein: CASSNRDRGSTGELFF. DNA of the CDR3: TGTGCCAGCAGCAACCGGGACAGGGGATCCACCGGGGAGCTGTTTTTT.